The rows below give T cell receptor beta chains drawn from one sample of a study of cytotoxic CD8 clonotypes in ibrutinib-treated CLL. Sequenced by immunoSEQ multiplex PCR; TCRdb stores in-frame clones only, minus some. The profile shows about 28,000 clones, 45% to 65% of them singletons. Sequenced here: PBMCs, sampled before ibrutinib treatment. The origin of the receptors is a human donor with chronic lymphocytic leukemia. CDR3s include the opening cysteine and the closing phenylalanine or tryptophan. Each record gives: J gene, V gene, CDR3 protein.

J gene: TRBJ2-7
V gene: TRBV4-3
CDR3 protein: CASSQDYPTPSYEQYF

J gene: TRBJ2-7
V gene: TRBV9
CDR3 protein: CASSVSPARDEQYF

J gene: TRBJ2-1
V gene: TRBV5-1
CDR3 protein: CASSPLAGGPGGDYNEQFF

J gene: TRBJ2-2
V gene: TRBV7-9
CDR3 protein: CASSLVATGLPGELFF

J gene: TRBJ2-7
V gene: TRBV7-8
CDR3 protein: CASSLGREGLGEQYF

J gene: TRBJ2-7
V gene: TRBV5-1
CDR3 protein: CASSAGMLYEQYF

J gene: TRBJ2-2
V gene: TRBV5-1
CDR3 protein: CASSLERATTGELFF

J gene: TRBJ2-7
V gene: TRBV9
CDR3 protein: CASSVGTEYYEQYF

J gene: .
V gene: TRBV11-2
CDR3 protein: CASSLDSYPGGFGYEQYF

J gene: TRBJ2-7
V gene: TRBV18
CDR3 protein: CASSPQGFVFYEQYF

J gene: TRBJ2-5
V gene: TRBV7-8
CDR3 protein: CASSPRTITQETQYF

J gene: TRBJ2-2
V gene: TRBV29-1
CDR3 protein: CSTSGTDNTGELFF

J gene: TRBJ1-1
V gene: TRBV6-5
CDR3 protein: CASSPRLNTEAFF

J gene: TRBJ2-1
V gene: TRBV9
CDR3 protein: CASSVSPVGEQFF

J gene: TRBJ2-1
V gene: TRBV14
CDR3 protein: CASRAGNREQFF

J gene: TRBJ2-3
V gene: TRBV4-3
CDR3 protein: CASSHGSGLTDTQYF

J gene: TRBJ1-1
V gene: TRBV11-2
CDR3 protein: CASSVEWGTEAFF

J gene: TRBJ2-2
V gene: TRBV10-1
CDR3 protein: CASSESASFSGNTGELFF

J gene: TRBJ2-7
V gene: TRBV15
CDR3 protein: CATSRTGIEYEQYF

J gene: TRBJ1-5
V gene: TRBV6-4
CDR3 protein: CASRGLRAEWDNQPQHF

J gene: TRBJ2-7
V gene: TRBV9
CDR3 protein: CASSLGQGAYEQYF

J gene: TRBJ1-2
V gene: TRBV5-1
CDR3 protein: CASSDFLQTGEGYTF

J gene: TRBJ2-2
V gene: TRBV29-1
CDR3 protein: CSGWGNTGELFF

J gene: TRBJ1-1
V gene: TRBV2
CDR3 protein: CASSQRTGTYTEAFF

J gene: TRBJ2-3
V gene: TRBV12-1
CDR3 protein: CASSPSGGDTDTQYF

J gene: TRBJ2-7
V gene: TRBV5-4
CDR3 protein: CASSGPGLAAYEQYF

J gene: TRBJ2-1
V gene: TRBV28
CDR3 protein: CASSPPLTGLTDNEQFF

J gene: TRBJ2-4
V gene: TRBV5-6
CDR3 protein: CASSSYNRAQNIQYF

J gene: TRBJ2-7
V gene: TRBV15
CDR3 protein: CATSRDAGTYEQYF

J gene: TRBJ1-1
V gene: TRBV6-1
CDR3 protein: CASTYTWGTEAFF

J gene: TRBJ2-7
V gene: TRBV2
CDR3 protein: CASISAAGLAGNYEQYF

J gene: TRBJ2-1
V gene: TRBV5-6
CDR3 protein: CASSSGVGGLFSYNEQFF

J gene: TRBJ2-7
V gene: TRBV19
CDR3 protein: CASSTAPVGSPPYEQYF

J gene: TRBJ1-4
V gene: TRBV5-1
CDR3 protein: CASRPPTGQRNEKLFF

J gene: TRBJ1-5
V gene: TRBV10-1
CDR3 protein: CASSESRSGQPQHF

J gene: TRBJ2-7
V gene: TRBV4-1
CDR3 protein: CASSQAPLDEQYF

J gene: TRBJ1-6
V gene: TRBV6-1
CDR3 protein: CASGRDRVNSPLHF

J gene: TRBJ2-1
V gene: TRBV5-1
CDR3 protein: CASSAGLADNEQFF

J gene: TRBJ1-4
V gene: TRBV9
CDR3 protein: CASSLGEGREKLFF

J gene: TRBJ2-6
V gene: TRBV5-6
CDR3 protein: CASLQGVGANVLTF

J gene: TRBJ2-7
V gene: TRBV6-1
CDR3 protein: CASSDLRGPSYEQYF

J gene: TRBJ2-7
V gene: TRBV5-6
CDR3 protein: CASSSLDRDNYEQYF

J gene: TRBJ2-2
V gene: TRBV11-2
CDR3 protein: CASSPHLEPANTGELFF

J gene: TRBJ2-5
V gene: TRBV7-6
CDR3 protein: CASSLDWGPTSGQETQYF

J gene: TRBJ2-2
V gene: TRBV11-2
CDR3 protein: CASSLGARTGELFF

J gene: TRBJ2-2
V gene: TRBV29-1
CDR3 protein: CSAMRGGGRKTGELFF

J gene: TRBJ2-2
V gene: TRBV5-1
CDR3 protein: CASSPGQGAGELFF

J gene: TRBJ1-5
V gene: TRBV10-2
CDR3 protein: CASSETRGKQPQHF

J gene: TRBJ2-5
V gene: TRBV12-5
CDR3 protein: CASGSPSPRELHF

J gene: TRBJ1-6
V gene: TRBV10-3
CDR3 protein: CAIRGPYSPLHF

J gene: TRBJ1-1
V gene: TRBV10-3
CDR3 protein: CAISEIGAGRITEAFF

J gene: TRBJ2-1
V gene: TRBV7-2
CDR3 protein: CASSWGLAGGKQFF

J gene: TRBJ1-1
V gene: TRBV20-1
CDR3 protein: CSRALWGEAFF

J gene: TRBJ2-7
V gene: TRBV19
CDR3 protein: CASSTTTGINEQYF

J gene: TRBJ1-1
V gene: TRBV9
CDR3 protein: CASSAGSTEAFF

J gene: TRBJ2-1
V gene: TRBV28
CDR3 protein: CASSPQREQFF

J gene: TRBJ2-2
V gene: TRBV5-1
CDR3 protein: CASSLPERDRTGELFF

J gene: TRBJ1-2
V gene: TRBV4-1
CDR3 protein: CASSPHGQGPNYGYTF

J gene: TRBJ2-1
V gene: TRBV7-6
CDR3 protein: CASSRLGGEQFF